The entry below gives a single T cell receptor beta chain sequence along with its context. TCRdb's table, derived via immunoSEQ multiplex PCR, lists solely in-frame clones and lacks some. The sample has 70,000 to 85,000 clones, 91% seen once. This sample stems from a study of control samples from healthy donors and cancer patients. CDR3 length: 13 residues. V was shortened by 5 bases and J by 4 bases, with 10 bases between the two germline ends. In germline, CDR1 is SGHRS, CDR2 YFSETQ. The origin of this receptor is a middle-aged man in good health. The chain carries TRBV5-1 and TRBJ1-3; D gene uncertain. Sequenced material: blood. The CDR3 protein is CASSGPDGNTIYF. The CDR3 nucleotides read TGCGCCAGCAGTGGGCCAGACGGAAACACCATATATTTT.